This T cell receptor beta chain was captured by sequencing in a study of T cell responses to AZD1222 COVID-19 vaccine. Findings and caveats of the study: Baseline antibody screening turned up just a handful of seropositive AZD1222 recipients. Only after the peak T cell response were repertoires sampled. Donors skewed white British and female; clonal diversity was possibly underestimated. Along spike, vaccine-associated CD4 TCRs were found throughout, with dominance at 160-218 and 743-854.

As concerns this clone: Its specificity is not known.

Sequenced by immunoSEQ multiplex PCR; TCRdb stores in-frame clones only, minus some. The data show 99,000 or so clones, about 89% seen once. The sequences come from peripheral blood, collected on day 0 of AZD1222 vaccination. This receptor was taken from an adult in good health.

The DNA of the CDR3 is TGTGCCAGCTCACCAGGACACGGTACCCACGAGCAGTACTTC. It codes for CASSPGHGTHEQYF. V and J are TRBV18 and TRBJ2-7; TRBD1 might be the D (5 bases). Germline CDR1 and CDR2: KGHSH and LQKENI. Trimming pared 2 bases from V and 5 bases from J, leaving 13 bases between. This CDR3 region has 14 residues.